This TCR beta chain comes out of a study of blood T cell repertoires in COVID-19. This CDR3 has 14 residues. The germline gives CDR1 SGHRS, CDR2 YFSETQ. V shed 5 bases and J 6 bases; nucleotides not matched to a gene: 8. Per the original data handling: Amplification with reference gene primers provided the estimates of nucleated cell counts. Assay: immunoSEQ multiplex PCR; the TCRdb copy retains only in-frame clones and omits some. Clonal size and the V and J genes are those of that table, whereas D and trimming came from the DNA. The repertoire includes approximately 54,000 clones, approximately 90% of them detected once, and 4% sits in the top ten.

This chain uses TRBV5-1 with TRBJ2-3; 8 positions agree with TRBD2. Input material: peripheral blood. The origin of this receptor is a man in his forties or fifties with acute or convalescent COVID-19. CDR3 in DNA: TGCGCCAGCAGACGGAGTAGCGGGGAGGATACGCAGTATTTT. This sequence encodes CASRRSSGEDTQYF.